This entry is about one TCR beta chain. The source of the sample is a study of blood T cell repertoires in COVID-19. Study-wide context: Acute and convalescent COVID-19 specimens originated in the United States, Italy and Spain. T cells, B-cell-depleted T cells, or PBMCs provided the cDNA or gDNA that served as material.

Per the original data handling: Using reference gene primer amplification, nucleated cell counts were estimated. Produced via immunoSEQ multiplex PCR; TCRdb's table is partial and in-frame only. That table supplies the V and J calls and clone size; D and trimming were determined from the DNA. There are more than 90,000 clones in the sample; roughly 90% occur only once, and roughly 8% lies in the top ten. CDR3 length: 14 residues. Trimming at V came to 4 bases and at J to 4 bases, leaving 6 bases not matched to a gene. Germline V lookup: CDR1 SGDLS, CDR2 YYNGEE. This clonotype originated in a human donor in a cohort sampled during active COVID-19. Sequenced sample: peripheral blood. The chain joins TRBV9 to TRBJ2-3, with TRBD2 matching over 7 bases. CDR3: CASSRTSQPDTQYF. CDR3 coding DNA: TGTGCCAGCAGCCGGACTAGTCAGCCAGATACGCAGTATTTT.